This T cell receptor beta chain was observed in a study of blood T cell repertoires in COVID-19. Generated by immunoSEQ multiplex PCR, the TCRdb table keeps only in-frame clones and is missing some. The repertoire consists of about 300,000 clones, with around nine tenths occurring once and the leading ten covering roughly 5.3%. Recruits, aged roughly 18 to 90 years, lived in 24 US areas. The origin of this receptor is a man in his 60s who had recovered from COVID-19. Sequencing used PBMCs or T cells enriched from blood (not recorded which).

CDR3 sequence (DNA): TGTGCCAGCAGTTTCGGGGGGACCCCAAGCTCCTACAATGAGCAGTTCTTC. Its protein product is CASSFGGTPSSYNEQFF. This chain uses TRBV28 with TRBJ2-1; 7 bases align to TRBD2. This CDR3 spans 17 amino acids. The germline V gene has CDR1 MDHEN and CDR2 SYDVKM. V lost 3 bases to trimming and J lost 0 bases; unmatched junction nucleotides: 8.